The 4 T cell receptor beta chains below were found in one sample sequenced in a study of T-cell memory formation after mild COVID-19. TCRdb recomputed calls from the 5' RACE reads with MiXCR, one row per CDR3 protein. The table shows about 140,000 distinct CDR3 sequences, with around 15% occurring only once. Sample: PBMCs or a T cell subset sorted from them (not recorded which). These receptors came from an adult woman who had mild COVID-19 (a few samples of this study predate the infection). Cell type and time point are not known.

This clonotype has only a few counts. CDR3 in DNA: TGCAGCGTTGAAGCGGCGCTAGCGGGGGGGCCCAACTACAATGAGCAGTTCTTC. The encoded protein is CSVEAALAGGPNYNEQFF. The chain recombines TRBV29-1 with TRBJ2-1, with 12 bases that match TRBD2. This CDR3 has 18 amino acids. From germline, CDR1 is SQVTM and CDR2 ANQGSEA. The ends lost 1 base at V and 3 bases at J; junction bases unmatched: 10.

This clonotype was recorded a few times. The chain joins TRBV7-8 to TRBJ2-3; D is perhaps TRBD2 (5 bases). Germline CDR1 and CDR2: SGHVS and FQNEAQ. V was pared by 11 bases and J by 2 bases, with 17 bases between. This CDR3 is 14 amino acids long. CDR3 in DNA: TGTGCCGGTTGTTCTGAGCGGTTCACAGATACGCAGTATTTT. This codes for CAGCSERFTDTQYF.

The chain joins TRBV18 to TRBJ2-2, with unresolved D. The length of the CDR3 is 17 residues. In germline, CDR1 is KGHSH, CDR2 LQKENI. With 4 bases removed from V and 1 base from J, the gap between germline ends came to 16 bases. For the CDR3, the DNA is TGTGCCAGCTCACTTGGTCTCGGATCAGGGAACACCGGGGAGCTGTTTTTT. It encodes CASSLGLGSGNTGELFF.

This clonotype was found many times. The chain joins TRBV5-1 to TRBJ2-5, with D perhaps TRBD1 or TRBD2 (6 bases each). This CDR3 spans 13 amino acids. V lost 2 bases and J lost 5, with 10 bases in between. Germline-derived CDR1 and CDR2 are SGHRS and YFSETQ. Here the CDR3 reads CASSFGGGETQYF. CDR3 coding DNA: TGCGCCAGCAGCTTCGGGGGCGGGGAGACCCAGTACTTC.